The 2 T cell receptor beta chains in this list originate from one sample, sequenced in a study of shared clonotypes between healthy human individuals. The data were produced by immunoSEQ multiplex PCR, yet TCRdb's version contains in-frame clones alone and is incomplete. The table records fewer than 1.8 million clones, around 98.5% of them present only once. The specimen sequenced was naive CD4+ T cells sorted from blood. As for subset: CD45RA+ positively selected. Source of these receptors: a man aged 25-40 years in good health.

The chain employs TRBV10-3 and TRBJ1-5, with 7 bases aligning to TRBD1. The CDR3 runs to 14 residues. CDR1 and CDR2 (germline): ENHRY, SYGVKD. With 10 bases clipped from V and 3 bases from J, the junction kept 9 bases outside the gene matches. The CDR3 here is CATAADRINQPQHF. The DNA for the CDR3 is TGTGCCACCGCAGCGGACAGGATCAATCAGCCCCAGCATTTT.

CDR3 sequence: CASSQYLGTGNNYGYTF. For the CDR3, the DNA is TGTGCCAGCAGCCAGTACCTTGGGACAGGCAATAACTATGGCTACACCTTC. This rearrangement joins TRBV14 to TRBJ1-2; 8 bases are shared with TRBD1. The CDR3 contains 17 residues. Looked up from germline, CDR1 is SGHDN and CDR2 is FVKESK. Trimming at V came to 3 bases and at J to 1 base, leaving 10 bases not matched to a gene.